This T cell receptor beta chain originates from a study of OX40 agonist ivuxolimab in advanced cancers. Remarks on this clone: Antigen unknown.

TCRdb's copy holds only in-frame clones and misses some; the assay was immunoSEQ multiplex PCR. Here the sample spans around 82,000 clones, less than 90% being singletons. The V end was cut by 3 bases, the J end by 3 bases, with 11 bases between. The germline gives CDR1 SQVTM, CDR2 ANQGSEA. The CDR3 contains 13 residues. Regarding the study as a whole: Low normalized T-cell clonal expansion was additionally recorded for some nonresponders. At doses 0.1 to 3.0 mg/kg, CD4+ and CD8+ clones expanded. The antigens recognized by the expanded peripheral T cells, that is their antigen specificity, were not determined.

The sample here was CD4+ or CD8+ T cells sorted from blood, taken in a trial of the OX40 agonist ivuxolimab. This receptor was obtained from an adult with an advanced solid tumor such as melanoma, head and neck, liver or kidney cancer. V is TRBV29-1 and J is TRBJ2-5; D is perhaps TRBD1 or TRBD2 (5 bases each). The CDR3 spells CSVEGLGEETQYF. The DNA for the CDR3 is TGCAGCGTTGAGGGGCTGGGGGAAGAGACCCAGTACTTC.